Listed below are T cell receptor beta chains from one sample, sequenced in a study of OX40 agonist ivuxolimab in advanced cancers. Data came from immunoSEQ multiplex PCR; TCRdb stores just in-frame clones and leaves some out. The sample holds tens of thousands of clones, 89% seen once. Sequences were derived from CD4+ or CD8+ T cells sorted from blood, sampled in a trial of the OX40 agonist ivuxolimab. These receptor sequences come from an adult with an advanced solid tumor such as melanoma, head and neck, liver or kidney cancer. Each CDR3 is given with its conserved first and last residue. Fields, in order: J gene, V gene, clone size, D gene, CDR3 DNA, CDR3 protein. A D gene is named only where the DNA matches it firmly. Not every row has a clone size; where given, it reads once, few, many or a size class.

J: TRBJ2-1; V: TRBV10-3; size: -; D: TRBD2; DNA: TGTGCCGTGCGGGGGACCGCCTACAATGAGCAGTTCTTC; CDR3: CAVRGTAYNEQFF
J: TRBJ1-5; V: TRBV5-5; size: -; D: -; DNA: TGTGCCAGCAGCCACCCCCAGGGAGATCAGCCCCAGCATTTT; CDR3: CASSHPQGDQPQHF
J: TRBJ1-4; V: TRBV28; size: -; D: -; DNA: TGTGCCAGCAGTTTACAGGGGAACGAAAAACTGTTTTTT; CDR3: CASSLQGNEKLFF
J: TRBJ1-2; V: TRBV6-5; size: -; D: -; DNA: TGTGCCAGCAGTTACTCCCGGAGGGATGGCTACACCTTC; CDR3: CASSYSRRDGYTF
J: TRBJ2-6; V: TRBV14; size: -; D: -; DNA: TGTGCCAGCAGCCAAGATCCCCGGGCCAACGTCCTGACTTTC; CDR3: CASSQDPRANVLTF
J: TRBJ1-1; V: TRBV6-1; size: -; D: -; DNA: TGTGCCAGCAGTGTACAGGGCAGGAACACTGAAGCTTTCTTT; CDR3: CASSVQGRNTEAFF
J: TRBJ1-5; V: TRBV28; size: -; D: -; DNA: TGTGCCGGGGGAGCTGCCAATCAGCCCCAGCATTTT; CDR3: CAGGAANQPQHF
J: TRBJ2-2; V: TRBV11-2; size: -; D: -; DNA: TGTGCCAGCAGCTTAACCTCGACCAGCGCCGGGGAGCTGTTTTTT; CDR3: CASSLTSTSAGELFF
J: TRBJ1-1; V: TRBV19; size: once; D: -; DNA: TGTGCCAGTAGTATTCATCGGGACGGGTTAAACACTGAAGCTTTCTTT; CDR3: CASSIHRDGLNTEAFF
J: TRBJ1-5; V: TRBV27; size: -; D: -; DNA: TGTGCCAGCAGTTCCCATCCTGGGAGGGCGGGAAGCAATCAGCCCCAGCATTTT; CDR3: CASSSHPGRAGSNQPQHF
J: TRBJ1-5; V: TRBV4-1; size: -; D: -; DNA: TGCGCCAGCAGCCAAGACAGGGGCGGGGGGTATCGTCAGCCCCAGCATTTT; CDR3: CASSQDRGGGYRQPQHF
J: TRBJ2-1; V: TRBV4-3; size: -; D: -; DNA: TGCGCCAGCAGCCAAGTTGATCAATACAATGAGCAGTTCTTC; CDR3: CASSQVDQYNEQFF
J: TRBJ2-1; V: TRBV7-7; size: -; D: -; DNA: TGTGCTAGCGGATACCGGGACACTTACAATGAGCAGTTCTTC; CDR3: CASGYRDTYNEQFF
J: TRBJ2-2; V: TRBV28; size: -; D: -; DNA: TGTGCCAGCAGTTTATTCCGCCAGGTTCAGGCCGGGGAGCTGTTTTTT; CDR3: CASSLFRQVQAGELFF
J: TRBJ1-1; V: TRBV2; size: once; D: -; DNA: TGTGCCAGCAGCGAGAACCCAAACACTGAAGCTTTCTTT; CDR3: CASSENPNTEAFF
J: TRBJ2-1; V: TRBV7-2; size: -; D: -; DNA: TGTGCCAGCAGCTTAGGCGCCAGCGGAGAGGGGTCCTACAATGAGCAGTTCTTC; CDR3: CASSLGASGEGSYNEQFF
J: TRBJ2-1; V: TRBV21-1; size: once; D: -; DNA: TGTGCCAGCAGCAAAGAACCGGGCCCCTCCTACAATGAGCAGTTCTTC; CDR3: CASSKEPGPSYNEQFF
J: TRBJ2-7; V: TRBV11-3; size: -; D: -; DNA: TGTGCCAGCAGCCGGACAGCGAACTACGAGCAGTACTTC; CDR3: CASSRTANYEQYF
J: TRBJ1-2; V: TRBV7-2; size: few; D: -; DNA: TGTGCCAGCAGACAGACAGGACCTGACTATGGCTACACCTTC; CDR3: CASRQTGPDYGYTF
J: TRBJ1-2; V: TRBV27; size: -; D: TRBD1; DNA: TGTGCCAGCAGTCCGGGGGACAGGTACTATGGCTACACCTTC; CDR3: CASSPGDRYYGYTF
J: TRBJ2-5; V: TRBV27; size: once; D: -; DNA: TGTGCCAGCACCACCTTATTGGCAGGTTCTATGGAGACCCAGTACTTC; CDR3: CASTTLLAGSMETQYF
J: TRBJ1-2; V: TRBV28; size: -; D: -; DNA: TGTGCCAGCAGCCTAAGCCCCCAGGGGTACACCTTC; CDR3: CASSLSPQGYTF
J: TRBJ1-5; V: TRBV6-6; size: -; D: -; DNA: TGTGCCAGCAGTCTCACAGGGACGCAACAGCCCCAGCATTTT; CDR3: CASSLTGTQQPQHF
J: TRBJ1-2; V: TRBV29-1; size: -; D: TRBD1; DNA: TGCAGCGTGGAGGACAGGAATGGCTACACCTTC; CDR3: CSVEDRNGYTF
J: TRBJ1-5; V: TRBV2; size: -; D: -; DNA: TGTGCCAGCAGCCCACAGGCGTCTAATCAGCCCCAGCATTTT; CDR3: CASSPQASNQPQHF
J: TRBJ2-4; V: TRBV5-1; size: -; D: -; DNA: TGCGCCAGCAGGCTCGCCCCATCGGGTCGGGGAGACATTCAGTACTTC; CDR3: CASRLAPSGRGDIQYF
J: TRBJ1-3; V: TRBV18; size: -; D: TRBD1; DNA: TGTGCCAGCTCACCCTCACAGGGGGAAAACACCATATATTTT; CDR3: CASSPSQGENTIYF
J: TRBJ2-7; V: TRBV10-2; size: once; D: -; DNA: TGCGCCAGCAGTGATCGGCGGTTAGCCTACGAGCAGTACTTC; CDR3: CASSDRRLAYEQYF
J: TRBJ2-2; V: TRBV5-1; size: -; D: -; DNA: TGCGCCAGCAGCGCCGACGGTGCCGGGGAGCTGTTTTTT; CDR3: CASSADGAGELFF
J: TRBJ2-7; V: TRBV4-2; size: -; D: -; DNA: TGTGCCAGCAGCCAAGCGCTGGGGGAGCTCTACGAGCAGTACTTC; CDR3: CASSQALGELYEQYF
J: TRBJ2-7; V: TRBV27; size: once; D: -; DNA: TGTGCCAGCAAAGGGGGGGGGCGATTCGAAAGGGGCTACGAGCAGTACTTC; CDR3: CASKGGGRFERGYEQYF
J: TRBJ2-5; V: TRBV7-9; size: -; D: TRBD2; DNA: TGTGCCAGCAGCCCCCTGAGTCGAGGACTAGGAACCCTCCGAGAGACCCAGTACTTC; CDR3: CASSPLSRGLGTLRETQYF
J: TRBJ2-2; V: TRBV30; size: -; D: TRBD1; DNA: TGTGCCTGGAAGACAGGGGCGAACACCGGGGAGCTGTTTTTT; CDR3: CAWKTGANTGELFF
J: TRBJ1-1; V: TRBV9; size: -; D: TRBD1; DNA: TGTGCCAGCAGCGTGACAGGGTCGAGGACTGAAGCTTTCTTT; CDR3: CASSVTGSRTEAFF
J: TRBJ2-3; V: TRBV5-1; size: -; D: TRBD2; DNA: TGCGCCAGCAGCTTGGCCCTAGCGGGGGGGCAGGCAGATACGCAGTATTTT; CDR3: CASSLALAGGQADTQYF
J: TRBJ2-7; V: TRBV6-5; size: -; D: TRBD1; DNA: TGTGCCAGCAGTTACTCGGGACAGGGCTACGAGCAGTACTTC; CDR3: CASSYSGQGYEQYF
J: TRBJ1-2; V: TRBV10-3; size: -; D: -; DNA: TGTGCCATCAGTGAGTCTACAGGACTAAGCACCTTC; CDR3: CAISESTGLSTF
J: TRBJ1-1; V: TRBV6-6; size: -; D: -; DNA: TGTGCCAGCACAGGGGTGAACACTGAAGCTTTCTTT; CDR3: CASTGVNTEAFF
J: TRBJ1-1; V: TRBV7-3; size: -; D: TRBD1; DNA: TGTGCCAGCAGCTCGCAGGGGGCAGGGACTGAAGCTTTCTTT; CDR3: CASSSQGAGTEAFF
J: TRBJ2-2; V: TRBV29-1; size: -; D: -; DNA: TGCAGCGTTGAAAGGACCGGAGGCGGGGAGCTGTTTTTT; CDR3: CSVERTGGGELFF
J: TRBJ2-1; V: TRBV19; size: -; D: -; DNA: TGTGCCAGTAGTACTAGCCTCGAAAATGAGCAGTTCTTC; CDR3: CASSTSLENEQFF
J: TRBJ1-1; V: TRBV4-3; size: -; D: -; DNA: TGCGCCAGCAGCTACCGGCCCGGGACCACTGAAGCTTTCTTT; CDR3: CASSYRPGTTEAFF
J: TRBJ1-1; V: TRBV5-1; size: -; D: -; DNA: TGCGCCAACAGTAGGTTATCCTCGGTGGACGCTTTCTTT; CDR3: CANSRLSSVDAFF
J: TRBJ1-2; V: TRBV30; size: -; D: -; DNA: TGTGCCTGGCGGACCCCTCCTGTAATGGGCTACACCTTC; CDR3: CAWRTPPVMGYTF
J: TRBJ1-1; V: TRBV5-1; size: once; D: -; DNA: TGCGCCAGCAGCCGTCCTAGGGAACCCAACACTGAAGCTTTCTTT; CDR3: CASSRPREPNTEAFF
J: TRBJ1-2; V: TRBV11-2; size: -; D: -; DNA: TGTGCCAGCAGTCTGGAAGGGGTGGATGGCTACACCTTC; CDR3: CASSLEGVDGYTF